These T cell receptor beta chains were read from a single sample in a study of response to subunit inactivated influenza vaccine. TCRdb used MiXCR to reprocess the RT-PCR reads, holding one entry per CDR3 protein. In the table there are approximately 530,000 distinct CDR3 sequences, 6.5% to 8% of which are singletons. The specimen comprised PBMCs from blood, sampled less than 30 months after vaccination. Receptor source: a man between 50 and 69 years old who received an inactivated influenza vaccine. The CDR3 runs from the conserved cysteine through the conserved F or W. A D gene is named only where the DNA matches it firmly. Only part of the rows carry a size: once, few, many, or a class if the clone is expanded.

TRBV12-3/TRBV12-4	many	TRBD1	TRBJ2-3	TGTGCCAGCAGTCCCAGGGACAGGGGTTCGGATACGCAGTATTTT	CASSPRDRGSDTQYF
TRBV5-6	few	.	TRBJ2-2	TGTGCCAGCAGCTTGGCGCAGCCCGGGGAGCTGTTTTTT	CASSLAQPGELFF
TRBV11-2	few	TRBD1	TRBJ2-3	TGTGCCAGCAGCCTACGTATGACAGGGATGGGTAGCACAGATACGCAGTATTTT	CASSLRMTGMGSTDTQYF
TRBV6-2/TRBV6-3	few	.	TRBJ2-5	TGTGCCAGCAGTTACCCCCTAGTGGCAGGGACGGTGGAGACCCAGTACTTC	CASSYPLVAGTVETQYF
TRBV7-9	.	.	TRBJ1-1	TGTGCCAGCAGCTTAGAGGGGTGGAAAACTGAAGCTTTCTTT	CASSLEGWKTEAFF
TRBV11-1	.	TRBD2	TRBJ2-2	TGTGCCAGCAGCGGACCTACGACTAGCGGGAGAGGCTCGTGGGAGCTGTTTTTT	CASSGPTTSGRGSWELFF
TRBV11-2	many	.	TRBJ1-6	TGTGCCAGCAGCTCGACAGGATTGGCGCAAAATTCACCCCTCCACTTT	CASSSTGLAQNSPLHF
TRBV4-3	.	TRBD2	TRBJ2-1	TGCGCCAGCGTATTTGGGACTAGCGGGGGCCCTCTCTCCTACAATGAGCAGTTCTTC	CASVFGTSGGPLSYNEQFF
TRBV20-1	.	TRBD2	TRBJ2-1	TGCAGTGCCTGGGGACTAGCGGGAAGTGGGTCCCCATTACGACAGTTCTTC	CSAWGLAGSGSPLRQFF
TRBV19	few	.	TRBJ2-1	TGTGCCAGTAGTGCAGCTCCCGGGACAATTTACAATGAGCAGTTCTTC	CASSAAPGTIYNEQFF
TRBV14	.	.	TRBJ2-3	TGTGCCAGCAGCCAAGATATTGAGGGTACGCAGTATTTT	CASSQDIEGTQYF
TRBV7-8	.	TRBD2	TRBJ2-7	TGTGCCAGCAGCCACCGACTAGCGGGGTGGGAGCAGTACTTC	CASSHRLAGWEQYF
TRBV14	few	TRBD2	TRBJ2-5	TGTGCCAGCAGCCACAAGACTAGCGGGAGTGTTATAGAGACCCAGTACTTC	CASSHKTSGSVIETQYF
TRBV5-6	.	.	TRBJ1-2	TGTGCCAGCAGCTTGGCTGGGGGGGCGCGTGGCTACACCTTC	CASSLAGGARGYTF
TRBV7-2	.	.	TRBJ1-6	TGTGCCAGCAGCTTAGATAAGGCCTATAATTCACCCCTCCACTTT	CASSLDKAYNSPLHF
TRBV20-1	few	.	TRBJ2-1	TGCAGTGCTAAGAACCGAGTGAGCTCCTACAATGAGCAGTTCTTC	CSAKNRVSSYNEQFF
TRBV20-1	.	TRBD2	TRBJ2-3	TGCAGTGCTATGGGGACTAGCGGAGTCACAGATACGCAGTATTTT	CSAMGTSGVTDTQYF
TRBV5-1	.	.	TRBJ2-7	TGCGCCAGCAGCTTCGACCCCACAGGGTACGAGCAGTACTTC	CASSFDPTGYEQYF
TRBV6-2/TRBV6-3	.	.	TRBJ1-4	TGTGCCAGCACCACGGCAGGGGAGAACGAGGAAAAACTGTTTTTT	CASTTAGENEEKLFF
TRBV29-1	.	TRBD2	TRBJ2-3	TGCAGCGTGACACGGGAGGGGGGTACGCAGTATTTT	CSVTREGGTQYF
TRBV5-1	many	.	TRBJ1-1	TGCGCCAGCAGCCCGAGGACATTGGCTGAAGCTTTCTTT	CASSPRTLAEAFF
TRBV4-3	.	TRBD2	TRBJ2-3	TGCGCCAGCAGCCAAGATCCCAGCGGGAGGCCAGATACGCAGTATTTT	CASSQDPSGRPDTQYF
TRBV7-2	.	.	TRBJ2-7	TGTGCCAGCAGCCAAACTCTAGGGGGCTACGAGCAGTACTTC	CASSQTLGGYEQYF
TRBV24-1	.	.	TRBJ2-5	TGTGCCACCAGTGACCCGACAGGGAGGCAAGAGACCCAGTACTTC	CATSDPTGRQETQYF
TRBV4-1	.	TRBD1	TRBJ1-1	TGCGCCACAAAAACGACAGGGCAAGATCCGAACACTGAAGCTTTCTTT	CATKTTGQDPNTEAFF
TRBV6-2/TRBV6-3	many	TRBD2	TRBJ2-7	TGTGCCAGCAGTTACGACGGGGGGACCATCTACGAGCAGTACTTC	CASSYDGGTIYEQYF
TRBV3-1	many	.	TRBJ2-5	TGTGCCAGCAGCCAACGACAGAAAGAGACCCAGTACTTC	CASSQRQKETQYF
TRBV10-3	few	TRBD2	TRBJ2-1	TGTGCTTCCATGAACAGGGGCGGGACTAGCGACTACAATGAGCAGTTCTTC	CASMNRGGTSDYNEQFF
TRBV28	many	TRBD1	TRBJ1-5	TGTGCCAGCAGTTTACCGGGACAGGGTATTAGCTATAGCAATCAGCCCCAGCATTTT	CASSLPGQGISYSNQPQHF
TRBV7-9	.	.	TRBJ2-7	TGTGCCAGCAGCTACCCAAGTGTCCACGAGCAGTACTTC	CASSYPSVHEQYF
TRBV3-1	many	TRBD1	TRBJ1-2	TGTGCCAGCAGCCAAGAAGGAGGACAGGGGATAGGAGGCGGCTACACCTTC	CASSQEGGQGIGGGYTF
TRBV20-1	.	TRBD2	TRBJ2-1	TGCAGTGCCAAATGGGCATTAGCGGGAAACGGTAATGAGCAGTTCTTC	CSAKWALAGNGNEQFF
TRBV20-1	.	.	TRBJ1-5	TGCAGTGCCGAAAAACAGGGTTTCATAGATAGCAATCAGCCCCAGCATTTT	CSAEKQGFIDSNQPQHF
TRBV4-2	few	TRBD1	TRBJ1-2	TGTGCCAGCAGCCAGGGGACAGGGGGCGCGTATGGCTACACCTTC	CASSQGTGGAYGYTF
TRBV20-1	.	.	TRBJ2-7	TGCAGTGCTAAGGACAGCAAGACCTCCTACGAGCAGTACTTC	CSAKDSKTSYEQYF
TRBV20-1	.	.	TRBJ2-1	TGCAGTGCCTTTCCCGCTAGCAGATCCTACAATGAGCAGTTCTTC	CSAFPASRSYNEQFF
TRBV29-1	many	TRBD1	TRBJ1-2	TGCAGCGTTGAAAGGGACAGGGGGGACTATGGCTACACCTTC	CSVERDRGDYGYTF
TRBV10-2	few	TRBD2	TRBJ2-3	TGCGCCAGCAGTGAGCCCAGCGGGGGGGCCTTAGATACGCAGTATTTT	CASSEPSGGALDTQYF
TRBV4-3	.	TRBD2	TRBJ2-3	TGCGCCAGCAGCCAAGGGCCCGGGGGGGGCGCGACAGATACGCAGTATTTT	CASSQGPGGGATDTQYF
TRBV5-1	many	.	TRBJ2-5	TGCGCCAGCAGCTCACCCGGAACAGAAGAGACCCAGTACTTC	CASSSPGTEETQYF
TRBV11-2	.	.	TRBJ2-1	TGTGCCAGCAGCTTAGCGTGGCTAGACTCCCACAATGAGCAGTTCTTC	CASSLAWLDSHNEQFF
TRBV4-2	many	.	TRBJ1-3	TGTGCCAGCAGCCACCCCGGGCGGGGGGCAAACACCATATATTTT	CASSHPGRGANTIYF
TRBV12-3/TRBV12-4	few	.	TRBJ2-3	TGTGCCAGCAGTTTATCATCCCCCCTCCAGCGGGCCTACACAGATACGCAGTATTTT	CASSLSSPLQRAYTDTQYF
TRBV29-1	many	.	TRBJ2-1	TGCAGCGAGAGAGGGTTCCCTCCTTACAATGAGCAGTTCTTC	CSERGFPPYNEQFF
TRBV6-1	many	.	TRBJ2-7	TGTGCCAGCACCCCTTCAGGGGACTACGAGCAGTACTTC	CASTPSGDYEQYF
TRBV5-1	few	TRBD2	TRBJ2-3	TGCGCCAGCAGTTCGGGACTAGAGACAGATACGCAGTATTTT	CASSSGLETDTQYF
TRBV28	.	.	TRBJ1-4	TGTGCCAGCAGCCTACAGGGAATTTCAACTAATGAAAAACTGTTTTTT	CASSLQGISTNEKLFF
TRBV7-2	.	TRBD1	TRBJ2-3	TGTGCCAGCAGCTTATACAGGGGGCTTGGAGATACGCAGTATTTT	CASSLYRGLGDTQYF
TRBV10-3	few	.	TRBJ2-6	TGTGCCATCAACCCCCGCTCTGGGGCCAACGTCCTGACTTTC	CAINPRSGANVLTF
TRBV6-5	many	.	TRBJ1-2	TGTGCCAGCAGTTACCTGCATCTAGGGAAGGGTTATGGCTACACCTTC	CASSYLHLGKGYGYTF
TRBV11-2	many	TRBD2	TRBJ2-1	TGTGCCAGCAGCTTAGAGGCGGGGGTCGTAAACAATGAGCAGTTCTTC	CASSLEAGVVNNEQFF
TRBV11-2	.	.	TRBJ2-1	TGTGCCAGCAGCTTAGGGGTCTGGAGCAATGAGCAGTTCTTC	CASSLGVWSNEQFF
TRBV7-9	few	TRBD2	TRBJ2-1	TGTGCCAGCAGTCCCGGGACTAGCGGGGGGCGGAAAAATGAGCAGTTCTTC	CASSPGTSGGRKNEQFF
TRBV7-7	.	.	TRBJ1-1	TGTGCTAGCAGCTTAGATCGGGACCCGAACACTGAAGCTTTCTTT	CASSLDRDPNTEAFF
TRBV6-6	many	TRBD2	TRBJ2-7	TGTGCCAGCAGGGGACAAGGACTAGCCTACGTAGAAGGGCAGTACTTC	CASRGQGLAYVEGQYF